This TCR beta chain was observed in a study of blood T cell repertoires in COVID-19. Background on the study: Researchers got acute and convalescent COVID-19 samples from the United States, Italy and Spain. The cDNA or gDNA used as material had been derived from T cells, B-cell-depleted T cells, or PBMCs.

V trimming: 0 bases; J trimming: 3 bases; junction bases outside the gene matches: 2. This CDR3 spans 15 amino acids. Germline values: CDR1 SGHRS, CDR2 YFSETQ. Participant reports of clinical history set cohort assignment. The repertoire was sequenced with immunoSEQ multiplex PCR; TCRdb's copy has only in-frame clones and lacks some. Of hundreds of thousands of clones in the sample, just under 90% are singletons; the top ten hold about 0.95%. The V call is TRBV5-1, the J call TRBJ2-1, with 8 bases fitting TRBD1. This TCR derives from a man between 45 and 60 years old who had been exposed to COVID-19. Material: PBMCs or T cells enriched from blood (not recorded which). The CDR3 sequence: CASSLGQGFYNEQFF. CDR3 nucleotide sequence: TGCGCCAGCAGCTTGGGACAGGGGTTCTACAATGAGCAGTTCTTC.